This is a list of T cell receptor beta chains from one sample in a study of T cells after yellow fever vaccination. TCRdb re-derived calls from the 5' RACE reads in MiXCR, one entry per CDR3 protein. In the table there are under 350,000 distinct CDR3 sequences, about 4% of which are singletons. Sample: PBMCs, taken 5 days after the yellow fever booster vaccination. All receptors derive from a man between 18 and 35 years old who received the YFV17D yellow fever vaccine. The CDR3 runs from the conserved cysteine through the conserved F or W. D genes are given only for firm matches. Clone size appears in some rows only: once, few, many, or a class for an expanded clone.

v_gene	abundance	d_gene	j_gene	CDR3aa	CDR3nt
TRBV2	.	.	TRBJ1-1	CASSAFMNTEAFF	TGTGCCAGCAGTGCCTTCATGAACACTGAAGCTTTCTTT
TRBV6-2/TRBV6-3	many	.	TRBJ1-1	CASSKQPNTEAFF	TGTGCCAGCAGTAAGCAGCCGAACACTGAAGCTTTCTTT
TRBV5-1	few	.	TRBJ2-5	CASSGPGPGDQYF	TGCGCCAGCAGCGGCCCCGGGCCCGGGGACCAGTACTTC
TRBV4-1	many	TRBD2	TRBJ2-7	CASSLRAGLTYEQYF	TGCGCCAGCAGCCTCCGAGCGGGGCTCACCTACGAGCAGTACTTC
TRBV7-6	.	.	TRBJ2-2	CASSNPLAVTGELFF	TGTGCCAGCAGCAATCCCTTGGCTGTCACCGGGGAGCTGTTTTTT
TRBV12-5	.	.	TRBJ1-5	CASGLVRFRGLVQPQHF	TGTGCTAGTGGTTTGGTACGGTTCCGGGGACTGGTTCAGCCCCAGCATTTT
TRBV27	few	.	TRBJ2-2	CASSPLYETGELFF	TGTGCCAGCAGTCCGCTTTACGAAACCGGGGAGCTGTTTTTT
TRBV6-5	.	.	TRBJ2-2	CASRAPNTGELFF	TGTGCCAGCAGAGCACCGAACACCGGGGAGCTGTTTTTT
TRBV4-1	many	.	TRBJ1-1	CASSRSDRMNTEAFF	TGCGCCAGCAGCCGCTCGGACAGAATGAACACTGAAGCTTTCTTT
TRBV7-8	few	TRBD1	TRBJ2-3	CASSGDRGSTDTQYF	TGTGCCAGCAGCGGGGACAGGGGTAGCACAGATACGCAGTATTTT
TRBV12-3/TRBV12-4	.	.	TRBJ1-2	CASTLGIIYGYTF	TGTGCCAGCACCCTAGGGATTATCTATGGCTACACCTTC
TRBV12-3/TRBV12-4	many	.	TRBJ2-5	CASSWDLGETQYF	TGTGCCAGCAGCTGGGATCTCGGGGAGACCCAGTACTTC
TRBV5-6	many	.	TRBJ1-1	CASRSGTVNTEAFF	TGTGCCAGCAGATCCGGGACGGTGAACACTGAAGCTTTCTTT
TRBV6-6	.	TRBD2	TRBJ2-1	CASRRLAGGISSYNEQFF	TGTGCCAGCAGGCGACTAGCGGGGGGCATTAGCTCCTACAATGAGCAGTTCTTC
TRBV24-1	few	TRBD2	TRBJ2-1	CATSDPASGGYNEQFF	TGTGCCACCAGTGACCCCGCTAGCGGGGGGTACAATGAGCAGTTCTTC
TRBV29-1	.	.	TRBJ2-6	CSVGGDTSSGANVLTF	TGCAGCGTTGGTGGGGACACAAGCTCTGGGGCCAACGTCCTGACTTTC
TRBV12-3/TRBV12-4	few	.	TRBJ2-7	CASSLALTAYEQYF	TGTGCCAGCAGTTTAGCGCTGACAGCTTACGAGCAGTACTTC
TRBV19	.	.	TRBJ2-7	CASSIRAAWEQYF	TGTGCCAGTAGTATTCGTGCCGCTTGGGAGCAGTACTTC
TRBV11-3	.	.	TRBJ2-2	CASSGRTGSPGELFF	TGTGCCAGCAGCGGGCGGACGGGGTCCCCCGGGGAGCTGTTTTTT
TRBV6-2/TRBV6-3	many	.	TRBJ1-1	CASMRDSNTEAFF	TGTGCCAGCATGAGGGATTCGAACACTGAAGCTTTCTTT
TRBV19	many	.	TRBJ2-2	CASSGTGELFF	TGTGCCAGTAGTGGAACCGGGGAGCTGTTTTTT
TRBV12-3/TRBV12-4	few	TRBD2	TRBJ2-2	CASSPGLAAVGGELFF	TGTGCCAGCAGTCCGGGACTAGCGGCTGTTGGCGGGGAGCTGTTTTTT
TRBV29-1	few	.	TRBJ2-3	CSTPGQGTDTQYF	TGCAGCACCCCAGGCCAGGGCACAGATACGCAGTATTTT
TRBV20-1	few	.	TRBJ1-2	CSAPRDGSYGYTF	TGCAGTGCTCCTAGGGACGGAAGCTATGGCTACACCTTC
TRBV7-6	many	TRBD1	TRBJ1-6	CASSFGQAAAPLHF	TGTGCCAGCAGCTTTGGACAGGCTGCAGCACCCCTCCACTTT
TRBV5-1	many	.	TRBJ2-3	CASSLAPLDTQYF	TGCGCCAGCAGCTTGGCCCCGTTAGATACGCAGTATTTT
TRBV5-1	many	.	TRBJ1-3	CASSLDYGSGNTIYF	TGCGCCAGCAGCTTGGACTACGGCTCTGGAAACACCATATATTTT
TRBV7-6	.	TRBD1	TRBJ1-2	CASSTTEQGFGYTF	TGTGCCAGCAGTACCACTGAACAGGGGTTTGGCTACACCTTC
TRBV7-9	.	.	TRBJ1-1	CASSVDRISMNTEAFF	TGTGCCAGCAGCGTCGACAGGATTTCTATGAACACTGAAGCTTTCTTT
TRBV9	few	.	TRBJ2-7	CASSPRGQNNEQYF	TGTGCCAGCAGCCCCCGGGGGCAGAATAACGAGCAGTACTTC
TRBV6-5	few	.	TRBJ1-6	CASSVWSNNSPLHF	TGTGCCAGCAGCGTATGGTCAAATAATTCACCCCTCCACTTT
TRBV3-1	many	TRBD2	TRBJ2-3	CASSQDSTSGAVPDTQYF	TGTGCCAGCAGCCAAGATTCGACTAGCGGGGCCGTACCAGATACGCAGTATTTT
TRBV4-1	few	TRBD2	TRBJ2-3	CASSQVPSGGAMYF	TGCGCCAGCAGCCAAGTACCTAGCGGGGGGGCCATGTATTTT
TRBV7-6	.	TRBD2	TRBJ2-1	CASSSRLAGDSYNEQFF	TGTGCCAGCAGCAGCCGACTAGCGGGAGACTCCTACAATGAGCAGTTCTTC
TRBV4-3	many	TRBD2	TRBJ2-3	CASSQFLAGIAEVADTQYF	TGCGCCAGCAGCCAATTCCTAGCGGGGATCGCTGAGGTGGCAGATACGCAGTATTTT
TRBV6-5	few	TRBD2	TRBJ2-1	CASSYVGGTYNEQFF	TGTGCCAGCAGTTACGTGGGGGGGACGTACAATGAGCAGTTCTTC
TRBV15	few	TRBD1	TRBJ2-5	CATSRGGQGMMETQYF	TGTGCCACCAGCAGAGGAGGACAGGGGATGATGGAGACCCAGTACTTC
TRBV5-5	many	.	TRBJ2-1	CASSADPTYNEQFF	TGTGCCAGCAGCGCGGACCCAACCTACAATGAGCAGTTCTTC
TRBV6-5	few	TRBD1	TRBJ1-6	CASSYRGMSYNSPLHF	TGTGCCAGCAGCTACAGGGGAATGTCCTATAATTCACCCCTCCACTTT
TRBV20-1	few	.	TRBJ1-1	CSAMRTEAFF	TGCAGTGCTATGAGAACTGAAGCTTTCTTT
TRBV5-1	.	TRBD2	TRBJ2-5	CASSFSGGGEQETQYF	TGCGCCAGCAGCTTTAGCGGCGGGGGGGAGCAAGAGACCCAGTACTTC
TRBV29-1	.	TRBD1	TRBJ2-5	CSVGDRALETQYF	TGCAGCGTTGGGGACAGGGCTCTAGAGACCCAGTACTTC
TRBV28	once	TRBD2	TRBJ2-5	CASRKSGGTTKETQYF	TGTGCCAGCAGAAAATCAGGCGGGACTACCAAAGAGACCCAGTACTTC
TRBV5-1	.	.	TRBJ1-3	CASSWGTERATIYF	TGCGCCAGCAGCTGGGGGACCGAGCGGGCCACCATATATTTT
TRBV5-1	few	.	TRBJ1-2	CASSFFSGGDGYTF	TGCGCCAGCAGCTTCTTCTCCGGGGGGGATGGCTACACCTTC
TRBV5-1	.	TRBD1	TRBJ2-6	CASSLQTGGSGANVLTF	TGCGCCAGCAGCCTGCAGACAGGGGGATCTGGGGCCAACGTCCTGACTTTC
TRBV6-5	few	.	TRBJ2-1	CASSPGTSVYNEQFF	TGTGCCAGCAGTCCTGGGACATCGGTGTACAATGAGCAGTTCTTC
TRBV6-6	.	.	TRBJ1-6	CASSTQVSGNSPLHF	TGTGCCAGCAGTACACAGGTCTCGGGTAATTCACCCCTCCACTTT
TRBV12-3/TRBV12-4	.	.	TRBJ2-1	CASSPPTSYNEQFF	TGTGCCAGCAGTCCCCCGACCTCCTACAATGAGCAGTTCTTC
TRBV18	few	.	TRBJ2-6	CASSPGVSGANVLTF	TGTGCCAGCTCACCCGGGGTTTCTGGGGCCAACGTCCTGACTTTC
TRBV6-1	few	TRBD1	TRBJ1-2	CASSETVQGNGYTF	TGTGCCAGCAGTGAAACGGTACAGGGGAACGGCTACACCTTC
TRBV7-2	.	.	TRBJ2-5	CASSSTARVQETQYF	TGTGCCAGCAGCTCGACAGCGCGGGTACAAGAGACCCAGTACTTC
TRBV27	few	.	TRBJ1-1	CASSLSLSHTEAFF	TGTGCCAGCAGTTTATCGCTGTCACACACTGAAGCTTTCTTT
TRBV4-1	few	.	TRBJ2-6	CASSQVPRVFSGANVLTF	TGCGCCAGCAGCCAAGTCCCCAGGGTCTTCTCTGGGGCCAACGTCCTGACTTTC
TRBV5-1	.	.	TRBJ2-5	CASSLGGVQETQYF	TGCGCCAGCAGCTTGGGGGGGGTACAAGAGACCCAGTACTTC
TRBV7-6	many	TRBD2	TRBJ2-5	CASGNGGAETQYF	TGTGCGAGCGGGAACGGCGGGGCAGAGACCCAGTACTTC
TRBV7-2	.	.	TRBJ2-7	CASSLGVGREQYF	TGTGCCAGCAGCTTGGGGGTGGGTCGGGAGCAGTACTTC
TRBV12-3/TRBV12-4	.	.	TRBJ2-3	CASSFGLRDTQYF	TGTGCCAGCAGTTTTGGGCTGCGAGATACGCAGTATTTT
TRBV25-1	many	.	TRBJ2-2	CASSEYSRGDTGELFF	TGTGCCAGCAGTGAATATTCCAGGGGAGACACCGGGGAGCTGTTTTTT